This T cell receptor beta chain emerged from a study of blood T cell repertoires in COVID-19. Study-wide background: Sample material is recorded as cDNA or gDNA derived from T cells, B-cell-depleted T cells, or PBMCs.

The CDR3 has 16 amino acids. V shed 0 bases and J shed 0 bases, with 11 bases lying between them. Germline V gene data show CDR1 as MNHNS and CDR2 as SASEGT. Repertoires were generated with immunoSEQ multiplex PCR, while TCRdb's copy carries only in-frame clones and drops some. The sample carries 310,000 or so clones, about nine tenths recorded once. Two consecutive negative NP/OP PCR tests, clearance, or resolved symptoms defined Cohort 3 recovery. Material for sequencing was PBMCs or T cells enriched from blood (not recorded which). The V gene is TRBV6-1, the J gene TRBJ1-2; no clear D. This receptor was taken from a woman aged 18-29 years who had recovered from COVID-19. Here the CDR3 reads CASSEAISRTNYGYTF. The CDR3 nucleotides are TGTGCCAGCAGTGAAGCGATCTCCAGAACTAACTATGGCTACACCTTC.